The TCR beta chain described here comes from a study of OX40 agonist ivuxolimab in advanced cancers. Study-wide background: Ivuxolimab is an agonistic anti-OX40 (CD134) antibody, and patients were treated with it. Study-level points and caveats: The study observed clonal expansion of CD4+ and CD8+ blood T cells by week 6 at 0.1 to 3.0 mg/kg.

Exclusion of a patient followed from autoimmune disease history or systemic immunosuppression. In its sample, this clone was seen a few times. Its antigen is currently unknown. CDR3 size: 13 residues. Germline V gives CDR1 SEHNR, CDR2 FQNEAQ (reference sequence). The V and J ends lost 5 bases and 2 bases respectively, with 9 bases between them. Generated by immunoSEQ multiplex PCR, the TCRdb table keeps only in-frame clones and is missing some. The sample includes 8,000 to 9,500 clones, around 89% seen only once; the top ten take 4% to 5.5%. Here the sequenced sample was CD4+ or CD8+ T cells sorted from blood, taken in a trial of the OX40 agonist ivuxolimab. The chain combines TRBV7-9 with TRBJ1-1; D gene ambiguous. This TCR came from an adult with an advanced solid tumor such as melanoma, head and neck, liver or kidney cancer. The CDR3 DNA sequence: TGTGCCAGCAGCCGATCCAGAAACACTGAAGCTTTCTTT. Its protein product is CASSRSRNTEAFF.